These 5 T cell receptor beta chains came from one sample sequenced in a study of OX40 agonist ivuxolimab in advanced cancers. The repertoire was sequenced with immunoSEQ multiplex PCR; TCRdb's copy has only in-frame clones and lacks some. This repertoire shows some 19,000 clones, nearly 70% found once; its top ten account for 10% to 15%. The specimen was CD4+ or CD8+ T cells sorted from blood, collected in a trial of the OX40 agonist ivuxolimab. The receptors were sampled from an adult with an advanced solid tumor such as melanoma, head and neck, liver or kidney cancer.

This clone was seen a few times. The gene calls are TRBV6-9 and TRBJ2-7; 8 bases match TRBD1. V lost 4 bases and J lost 6; bases outside the gene matches: 14. CDR3 length: 16 residues. Germline CDR1 is MNHGY and CDR2 is SVAAGI. CDR3 loop: CASSSPWQGAWAEQYF. Here the CDR3 DNA reads TGTGCCAGCAGTTCCCCCTGGCAGGGGGCGTGGGCCGAGCAGTACTTC.

The chain is built from TRBV10-3 and TRBJ1-6; weak D call: TRBD1 (5 bases). The CDR3 has 15 residues. With 6 bases removed from V and 10 bases from J, the gap between germline ends came to 19 bases. In germline, CDR1 is ENHRY, CDR2 SYGVKD. Here the CDR3 reads CAISEGTAGSSPLHF. CDR3 nucleotides: TGTGCCATCAGCGAAGGGACCGCGGGCAGCTCACCCCTCCACTTT.

As for this clone: A junction end diverges from the germline sequence, so it may reflect a read error. V is TRBV6-4 and J is TRBJ1-1; perhaps TRBD1 as D (6 bases). The CDR3 is made up of 14 amino acids. Looked up from germline, CDR1 is MRHNA and CDR2 is SNTAGT. The CDR3 loop reads CASSYSQGNTEAFF. DNA for the CDR3: TGTGCCAGCAGTTACTCACAGGGTAACACTGAAGCTTTCTTT.

This sequence joins TRBV19 and TRBJ1-1; D unclear. V was shortened by 4 bases and J by 4 bases, with 16 bases between the two germline ends. The CDR3 consists of 15 residues. Germline V gives CDR1 LNHDA, CDR2 SQIVND (reference sequence). This CDR3 is CASSTGWGGSTEAFF. For the CDR3, the DNA is TGTGCCAGTAGTACCGGGTGGGGAGGGTCCACTGAAGCTTTCTTT.

The rearrangement joins TRBV5-1 to TRBJ1-1, with a possible D match to TRBD1 (5 bases). The CDR3 length is 15 residues. Germline values: CDR1 SGHRS, CDR2 YFSETQ. Trimming left V 0 bases short and J 4 bases short, with 13 bases between. CDR3 loop: CASSLVGGLSTEAFF. DNA for the CDR3: TGCGCCAGCAGCTTGGTCGGGGGATTAAGCACTGAAGCTTTCTTT. The variable domain in full, with the rest retrieved from reference TRBV5-1 and TRBJ1-1, is KAGVTQTPRYLIKTRGQQVTLSCSPISGHRSVSWYQQTPGQGLQFLFEYFSETQRNKGNFPGRFSGRQFSNSRSEMNVSTLELGDSALYLCASSLVGGLSTEAFFGQGTRLTVV.